This TCR beta chain stems from a study of neurological immune-mediated disorders. Study as a whole: The approximately 34 multiple sclerosis patients comprised some 31 relapsing-remitting and 3 secondary progressive cases.

This clonotype was recorded many times. The antigen is unknown. Findings and limits, study-wide: The phylogenetic placement of 18 of 34 multiple sclerosis patients' repertoires in one related-CDR3 cluster constitutes a possible signature.

Trimming took 7 bases from V and 4 from J, leaving 7 bases between them. The V gene's germline CDR1 is SNHLY and CDR2 FYNNEI. This CDR3 contains 12 residues. Synthesis of cDNA was performed by 5'RACE using 10-nucleotide random UMIs. A single record per CDR3 protein comes from TCRdb applying MiXCR to the 5' RACE reads. The repertoire holds tens of thousands of distinct CDR3 sequences, roughly 3.7% seen once, with about 2.6% in the top ten. V and J are TRBV2 and TRBJ2-2; D not certain. Sequenced: PBMCs. The sequence came from a man aged 50 to 59 with multiple sclerosis. The CDR3 reads CASNGVTGELFF. DNA of the CDR3: TGTGCCAGCAACGGAGTCACCGGGGAGCTGTTTTTT.